The clone carrying this TCR beta chain has only a few counts. This record belongs to a study of human T cells and chemical hapten exposure. Study at large: TCR yield per sample varied, mainly due to pooled library volumes.

The library attached unique molecular identifiers to individual cDNA molecules. TCRdb redid the calling of the 5' RACE reads with MiXCR, one entry per CDR3 protein. The sample holds 100,000 to 120,000 distinct CDR3 sequences, approximately 19% seen once. RNA extraction used unfractionated whole blood as the source of total RNA. The sequence was collected from a human donor in good health.

The CDR3: CASSPDLVWGSLNTGELFF. The DNA for the CDR3 is TGTGCCAGCAGTCCCGACCTAGTGTGGGGGAGTCTTAACACCGGGGAGCTGTTTTTT. The chain links TRBV4-2 to TRBJ2-2; D tentatively fits TRBD1 or TRBD2 (5 bases each). V lost 6 bases, J lost 2 bases, and 25 bases lay in between. Germline CDR1 and CDR2: LGHNA and YNFKEQ. The length of the CDR3 is 19 residues.